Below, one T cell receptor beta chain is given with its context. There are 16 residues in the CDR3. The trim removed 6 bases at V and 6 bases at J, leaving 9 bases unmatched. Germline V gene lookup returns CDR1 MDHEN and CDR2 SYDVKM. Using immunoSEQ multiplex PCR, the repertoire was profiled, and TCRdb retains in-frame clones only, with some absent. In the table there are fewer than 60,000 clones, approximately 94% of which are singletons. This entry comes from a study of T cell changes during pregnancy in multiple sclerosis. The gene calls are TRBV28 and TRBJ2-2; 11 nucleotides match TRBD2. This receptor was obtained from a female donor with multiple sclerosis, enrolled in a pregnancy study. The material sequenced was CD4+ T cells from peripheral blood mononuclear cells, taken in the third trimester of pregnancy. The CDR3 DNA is TGTGCCAGCAGAGAAGTAGCGGGAGGGCCGGCCGGGGAGCTGTTTTTT. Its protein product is CASREVAGGPAGELFF.